The clone carrying this TCR beta chain was observed a handful of times. Together with a sample-barcoded 5' primer, a J-beta primer mix was included in a second PCR lasting about 6 to 12 cycles. Each CDR3 protein gets one entry after TCRdb re-called the 5' RACE reads with MiXCR. The sample has fewer than 700,000 distinct CDR3 sequences, 45% to 55% seen once. Trimming removed 0 bases from V and 1 base from J; junction bases left unmatched: 6. Germline V gene data show CDR1 as SGHRS and CDR2 as YFSETQ. The CDR3 loop spans 17 amino acids. This sample is drawn from a study of blood T cells in healthy people across ages. Extraction of total RNA produced a minimum of 5 micrograms from each sample.

The material sequenced was blood. This chain joins TRBV5-1 and TRBJ2-7; 11 nucleotides align to TRBD2. This clonotype was sampled from an elderly man in good health. In DNA, the CDR3 is TGCGCCAGCAGCTTGGTACCTAGCGGGGGGAGATCCTACGAGCAGTACTTC. It translates to CASSLVPSGGRSYEQYF.